This is a list of T cell receptor beta chains from one sample in a study of siplizumab effects on memory and regulatory T cells. Some clones are missing from TCRdb's copy, which holds only in-frame ones; the method was immunoSEQ multiplex PCR. The data hold fewer than 100,000 clones, with over 85% observed a single time. Sequenced sample: non-Treg CD4+ T cells sorted from blood. The receptors were sampled from a human donor in good health. Each CDR3 is given with its conserved first and last residue. The D gene is left open where the match is weak. Some rows have no size entry. The others give once, few or many, or a class for an expanded clone.

size: -
J: TRBJ2-7
D: -
V: TRBV9
CDR3: CASSPGTRSQLGEQYF
DNA: TGTGCCAGCAGCCCCGGGACCCGCTCCCAACTCGGCGAGCAGTACTTC

size: -
J: TRBJ2-1
D: -
V: TRBV5-4
CDR3: CASSLVSRGGEQFF
DNA: TGTGCCAGCAGCCTGGTGTCTCGGGGCGGTGAGCAGTTCTTC

size: -
J: TRBJ2-3
D: TRBD2
V: TRBV4-2
CDR3: CASSQDRGDGTDTQYF
DNA: TGTGCCAGCAGCCAAGACCGGGGGGATGGCACAGATACGCAGTATTTT

size: -
J: TRBJ1-1
D: -
V: TRBV6-6
CDR3: CASSYSIPGGAFF
DNA: TGTGCCAGCAGTTACTCGATTCCCGGGGGAGCTTTCTTT

size: -
J: TRBJ2-1
D: -
V: TRBV4-1
CDR3: CASSQAASSYNEQFF
DNA: TGCGCCAGCAGCCAAGCGGCTAGCTCCTACAATGAGCAGTTCTTC

size: -
J: TRBJ2-2
D: -
V: TRBV7-9
CDR3: CACDGQNLNTGELFF
DNA: TGTGCATGCGACGGGCAGAATTTGAACACCGGGGAGCTGTTTTTT

size: -
J: TRBJ1-6
D: TRBD1
V: TRBV27
CDR3: CASSSGTGPSPLHF
DNA: TGTGCCAGCAGTTCCGGGACAGGACCTTCACCCCTCCACTTT

size: -
J: TRBJ2-7
D: TRBD1
V: TRBV9
CDR3: CASSPGTGVTYEQYF
DNA: TGTGCCAGCAGCCCAGGGACAGGGGTTACCTACGAGCAGTACTTC

size: -
J: TRBJ2-5
D: TRBD2
V: TRBV7-2
CDR3: CASNLVGSGSLRGTQYF
DNA: TGTGCCAGCAACTTAGTGGGAAGCGGGAGTTTGCGGGGGACCCAGTACTTC

size: -
J: TRBJ2-2
D: -
V: TRBV6-5
CDR3: CASSYGENGELFF
DNA: TGTGCCAGCAGTTACGGGGAAAACGGGGAGCTGTTTTTT

size: -
J: TRBJ1-2
D: -
V: TRBV11-2
CDR3: CASSIQGFGYTF
DNA: TGTGCCAGCAGCATACAGGGATTTGGCTACACCTTC

size: -
J: TRBJ2-5
D: -
V: TRBV5-1
CDR3: CASSTNQETQYF
DNA: TGCGCCAGCAGCACCAACCAAGAGACCCAGTACTTC

size: -
J: TRBJ2-1
D: TRBD2
V: TRBV5-4
CDR3: CASSLALAVSYNEQFF
DNA: TGTGCCAGCAGCTTGGCCCTAGCGGTATCCTACAATGAGCAGTTCTTC

size: -
J: TRBJ2-2
D: -
V: TRBV5-1
CDR3: CASRTEPNTGELFF
DNA: TGCGCCAGCCGGACAGAACCCAACACCGGGGAGCTGTTTTTT

size: -
J: TRBJ2-1
D: -
V: TRBV4-3
CDR3: CASSQVRGNEQFF
DNA: TGCGCCAGCAGCCAAGTCCGAGGGAATGAGCAGTTCTTC

size: -
J: TRBJ2-7
D: TRBD1
V: TRBV7-2
CDR3: CASSTYRGYEQYF
DNA: TGTGCCAGCAGCACCTACAGGGGTTACGAGCAGTACTTC

size: -
J: TRBJ2-3
D: TRBD1
V: TRBV30
CDR3: CAWTPGQGTDTQYF
DNA: TGTGCCTGGACTCCGGGACAGGGCACAGATACGCAGTATTTT

size: -
J: TRBJ2-5
D: TRBD1
V: TRBV4-1
CDR3: CASSRDRAVGTQYF
DNA: TGCGCCAGCAGCAGGGACAGGGCGGTTGGGACCCAGTACTTC

size: -
J: TRBJ2-7
D: -
V: TRBV6-5
CDR3: CASSYRDGYEQYF
DNA: TGTGCCAGCAGTTACCGGGACGGCTACGAGCAGTACTTC

size: -
J: TRBJ2-2
D: TRBD1
V: TRBV5-6
CDR3: CASSLGQGSGELFF
DNA: TGTGCCAGCAGCTTGGGACAGGGGTCCGGGGAGCTGTTTTTT

size: -
J: TRBJ1-5
D: -
V: TRBV14
CDR3: CASSLAGAGNQPQHF
DNA: TGTGCCAGCAGCCTCGCAGGGGCCGGGAATCAGCCCCAGCATTTT

size: -
J: TRBJ1-1
D: -
V: TRBV7-2
CDR3: CASSFRTGGPEAFF
DNA: TGTGCCAGCAGCTTCCGGACGGGGGGCCCTGAAGCTTTCTTT

size: -
J: TRBJ1-5
D: -
V: TRBV6-6
CDR3: CASSQSYLSPQHF
DNA: TGTGCCAGCAGCCAAAGCTACCTATCGCCCCAGCATTTT

size: -
J: TRBJ1-6
D: TRBD1
V: TRBV23-1
CDR3: CASSPKPGQGRSPLHF
DNA: TGCGCCAGCAGTCCAAAACCGGGACAGGGCCGGTCACCCCTCCACTTT

size: few
J: TRBJ2-1
D: TRBD2
V: TRBV10-3
CDR3: CAISPSGSNEQFF
DNA: TGTGCCATCAGCCCTAGCGGGAGTAATGAGCAGTTCTTC

size: -
J: TRBJ2-1
D: -
V: TRBV5-6
CDR3: CASSTDTYNEQFF
DNA: TGTGCCAGCAGCACGGACACCTACAATGAGCAGTTCTTC

size: -
J: TRBJ1-1
D: -
V: TRBV10-2
CDR3: CASKGRGNTEAFF
DNA: TGCGCCAGCAAGGGACGGGGGAACACTGAAGCTTTCTTT

size: -
J: TRBJ1-1
D: -
V: TRBV18
CDR3: CASSPGAREAFF
DNA: TGTGCCAGCTCACCTGGAGCCCGTGAAGCTTTCTTT

size: -
J: TRBJ2-1
D: TRBD2
V: TRBV7-9
CDR3: CASSLILAGGRDEQFF
DNA: TGTGCCAGCAGCTTAATCCTAGCGGGGGGCCGGGATGAGCAGTTCTTC

size: -
J: TRBJ2-7
D: TRBD2
V: TRBV5-1
CDR3: CASSLVPSGTSYGQYF
DNA: TGCGCCAGCAGCTTGGTCCCTAGCGGGACCTCCTACGGGCAGTACTTC

size: -
J: TRBJ1-6
D: TRBD1
V: TRBV27
CDR3: CASRGTGEGVGSPLHF
DNA: TGTGCCAGCAGAGGGACAGGGGAAGGGGTTGGTTCACCCCTCCACTTT

size: -
J: TRBJ1-4
D: -
V: TRBV6-1
CDR3: CASSPGHEKLFF
DNA: TGTGCCAGCAGTCCGGGGCATGAAAAACTGTTTTTT